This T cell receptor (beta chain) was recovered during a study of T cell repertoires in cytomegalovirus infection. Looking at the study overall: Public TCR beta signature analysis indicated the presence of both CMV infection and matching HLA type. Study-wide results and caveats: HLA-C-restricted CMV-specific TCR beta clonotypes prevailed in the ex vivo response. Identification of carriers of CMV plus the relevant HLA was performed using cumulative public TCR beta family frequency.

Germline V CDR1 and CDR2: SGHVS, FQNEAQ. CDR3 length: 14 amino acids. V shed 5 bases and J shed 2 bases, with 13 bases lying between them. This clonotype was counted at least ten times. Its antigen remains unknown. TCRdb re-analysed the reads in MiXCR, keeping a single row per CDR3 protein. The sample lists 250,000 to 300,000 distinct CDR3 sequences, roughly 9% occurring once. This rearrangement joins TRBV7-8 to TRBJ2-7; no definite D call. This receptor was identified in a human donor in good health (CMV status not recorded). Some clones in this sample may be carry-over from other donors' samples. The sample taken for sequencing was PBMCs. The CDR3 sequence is CASSRRHGPYEQYF. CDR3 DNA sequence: TGTGCCAGCAGCCGCAGACATGGGCCCTACGAGCAGTACTTC.